The clone carrying this TCR beta chain was counted ten times or more. Its specificity is unknown. The CDR3 extends over 17 amino acids. V was cut by 0 bases and J by 0 bases, with 12 bases left in between. Germline V lookup: CDR1 DFQATT, CDR2 SNEGSKA (reference sequence). The source of the sample is a study of T-cell reconstitution after alpha-beta-depleted transplantation in children. Study conclusions and caveats: Approximately two months post-transplant, alpha-beta T cells reportedly originated from several hundred expanded graft clones. By one year post-transplant, T-cell counts and diversity largely arose from T cells that were newly produced.

Preparation of the TCRbeta library used unique molecular identifiers. Using its own MiXCR run on the PCR reads, TCRdb lists one record per CDR3 protein. The sample gives hundreds of thousands of distinct CDR3 sequences, roughly a tenth of which show up once; approximately 28% is in the top ten. The chain uses TRBV20-1 and TRBJ2-6; D is unresolved. The TCR sequence derives from a child less than two years old with acute myeloid leukemia, due to receive a stem cell transplant. The sequencing used PBMCs, collected before TCRalphabeta/CD19-depleted stem cell transplant. DNA of the CDR3: TGCAGTGCTAGAGATCTGGCGCGCCCCTCTGGGGCCAACGTCCTGACTTTC. The encoded protein is CSARDLARPSGANVLTF.